The 5 T cell receptor beta chains given below trace back to one sample, sequenced in a study of neurological immune-mediated disorders. MiXCR, applied by TCRdb to the 5' RACE reads, yields one record per CDR3 protein. This repertoire shows some 61,000 distinct CDR3 sequences, around 3.9% found once; its top ten account for under 1.5%. The source material was PBMCs. These receptors originate from a man aged 30-40 years with multiple sclerosis.

This clonotype came up many times. The chain joins TRBV7-2 to TRBJ2-3; 8 bases line up with TRBD2. J lost 4 bases, V lost 3 bases, and 3 bases had no gene match. This CDR3 has 14 residues. Germline lookup yields CDR1 SGHTA and CDR2 FQGNSA. Here the CDR3 DNA reads TGTGCCAGCAGCTTGCGGGGGGTGGCAGATACGCAGTATTTT. As protein: CASSLRGVADTQYF.

This clonotype was found many times. V and J are TRBV4-3 and TRBJ1-1; TRBD1 is a possible D gene (6 bases). CDR1 and CDR2 from the germline V gene are LGHNA and YSLEER. The CDR3 loop spans 15 amino acids. Between the trimmed V and J ends, which lost 1 base and 0 bases, there was a span of 9 bases. As DNA, the CDR3 is TGCGCCAGCAGCCAAGTGGGACAAATGAACACTGAAGCTTTCTTT. It encodes CASSQVGQMNTEAFF.

This clonotype was recorded many times. V usage is TRBV5-1 and J usage is TRBJ2-3, with TRBD1 matching over 8 bases. The V gene's germline CDR1 is SGHRS and CDR2 YFSETQ. The CDR3 totals 14 residues. Losses at the gene ends were 5 bases for V and 4 bases for J; bases not matched to a gene: 6. The chain's CDR3 is CASRSDRGADTQYF. The CDR3 DNA is TGCGCCAGCAGGTCCGACAGGGGTGCAGATACGCAGTATTTT.

This clonotype appeared many times. The V call is TRBV27, the J call TRBJ1-2; TRBD1 agrees at 8 bases. This CDR3 has 13 residues. The V gene's germline CDR1 is MNHEY and CDR2 SMNVEV (reference sequence). The J segment lost 6 bases and the V segment lost 5 bases, leaving 5 bases of the junction unmatched. CDR3 in DNA: TGTGCCAGCAGTATCGACAGGGGAAATGGCTACACCTTC. Protein product: CASSIDRGNGYTF.

This clonotype was seen many times. The rearrangement links TRBV5-5 to TRBJ2-7, with a possible D match to TRBD2 (6 bases). V dropped 2 bases and J dropped 7 bases, with 16 bases sitting between them. Germline CDR1 reads SGHKS; CDR2 reads YYEKEE (reference sequence). The CDR3 extends over 14 amino acids. The CDR3 nucleotides are TGTGCCAGCAGCTTACCAGGCGGAGGGAGGGAGCAGTACTTC. Residues: CASSLPGGGREQYF.